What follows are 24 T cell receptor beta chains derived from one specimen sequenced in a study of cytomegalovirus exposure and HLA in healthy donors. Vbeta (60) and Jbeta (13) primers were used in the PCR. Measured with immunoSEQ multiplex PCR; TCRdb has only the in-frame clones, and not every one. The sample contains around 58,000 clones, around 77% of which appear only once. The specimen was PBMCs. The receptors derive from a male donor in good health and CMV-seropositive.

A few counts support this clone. Here the CDR3 reads CASSTYRTSYEQYF. CDR3 DNA: TGCGCCAGCTCCACGTACAGGACCTCCTACGAGCAGTACTTC. V and J are TRBV5-1 and TRBJ2-7, with a possible D match to TRBD1 (5 bases). Trimming cost V 7 bases and J 0 bases, with 14 bases left between them. The CDR3 has 14 amino acids. Germline-derived CDR1 and CDR2 are SGHRS and YFSETQ.

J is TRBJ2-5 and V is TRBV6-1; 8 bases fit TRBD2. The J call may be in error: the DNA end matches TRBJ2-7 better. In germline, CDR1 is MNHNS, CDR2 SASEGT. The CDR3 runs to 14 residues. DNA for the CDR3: TGTGCCAGCAGTCCGGGGGGGAGCTCCTACGAGCAGTACTTC. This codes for CASSPGGSSYEQYF.

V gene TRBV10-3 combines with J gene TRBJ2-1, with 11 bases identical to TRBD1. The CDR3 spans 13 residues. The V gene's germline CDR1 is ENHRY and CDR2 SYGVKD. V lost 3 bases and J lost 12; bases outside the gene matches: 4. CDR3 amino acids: CAISDGDRGTQFF. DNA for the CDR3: TGTGCCATCAGTGATGGGGACAGGGGGACGCAGTTCTTC.

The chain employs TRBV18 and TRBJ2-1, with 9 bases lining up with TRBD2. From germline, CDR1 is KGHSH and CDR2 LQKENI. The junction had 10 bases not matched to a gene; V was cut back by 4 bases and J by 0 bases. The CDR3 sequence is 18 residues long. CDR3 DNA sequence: TGTGCCAGCTCACGGCTAGCGGGGACTACAAGCTCCTACAATGAGCAGTTCTTC. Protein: CASSRLAGTTSSYNEQFF.

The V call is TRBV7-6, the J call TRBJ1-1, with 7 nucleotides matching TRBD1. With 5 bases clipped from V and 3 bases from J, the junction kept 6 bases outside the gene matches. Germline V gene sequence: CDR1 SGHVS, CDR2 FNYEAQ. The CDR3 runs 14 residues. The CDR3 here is CASSQGQDYTEAFF. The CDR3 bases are TGTGCCAGCAGCCAAGGACAGGACTACACTGAAGCTTTCTTT.

The CDR3 is CASRRGGRNTEAFF. The CDR3 bases are TGTGCCAGCAGGAGGGGGGGGCGAAACACTGAAGCTTTCTTT. This chain joins TRBV2 and TRBJ1-1, with D tentatively TRBD1 (6 bases). The CDR3 runs 14 residues. V was clipped by 6 bases and J by 2 bases, with 13 bases between them. Germline V CDR1 and CDR2: SNHLY, FYNNEI. The complete variable domain, with remaining parts taken from reference TRBV2 and TRBJ1-1, reads EPEVTQTPSHQVTQMGQEVILRCVPISNHLYFYWYRQILGQKVEFLVSFYNNEISEKSEIFDDQFSVERPDGSNFTLKIRSTKLEDSAMYFCASRRGGRNTEAFFGQGTRLTVV.

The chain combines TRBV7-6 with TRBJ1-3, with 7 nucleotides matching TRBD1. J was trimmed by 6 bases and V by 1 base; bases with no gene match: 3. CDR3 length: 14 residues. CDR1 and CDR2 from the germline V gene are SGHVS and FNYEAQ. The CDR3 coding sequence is TGTGCCAGCAGCTTAGGAGACAGGGCAAACACCATATATTTT. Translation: CASSLGDRANTIYF.

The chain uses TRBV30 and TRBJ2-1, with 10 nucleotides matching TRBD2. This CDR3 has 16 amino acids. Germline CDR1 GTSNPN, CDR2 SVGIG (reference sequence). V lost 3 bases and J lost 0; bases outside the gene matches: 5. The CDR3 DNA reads TGTGCCTGGAGGGGGATAGCGGGGGGCTCCTACAATGAGCAGTTCTTC. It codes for CAWRGIAGGSYNEQFF. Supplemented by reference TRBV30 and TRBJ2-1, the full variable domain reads SQTIHQWPATLVQPVGSPLSLECTVEGTSNPNLYWYRQAAGRGLQLLFYSVGIGQISSEVPQNLSASRPQDRQFILSSKKLLLSDSGFYLCAWRGIAGGSYNEQFFGPGTRLTVL.

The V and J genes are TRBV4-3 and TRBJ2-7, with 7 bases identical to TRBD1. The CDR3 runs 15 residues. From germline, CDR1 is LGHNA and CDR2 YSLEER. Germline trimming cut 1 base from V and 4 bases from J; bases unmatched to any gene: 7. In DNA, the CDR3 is TGCGCCAGCAGCCAAGGACAGGGCGGAGGATACGAGCAGTACTTC. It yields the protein CASSQGQGGGYEQYF.

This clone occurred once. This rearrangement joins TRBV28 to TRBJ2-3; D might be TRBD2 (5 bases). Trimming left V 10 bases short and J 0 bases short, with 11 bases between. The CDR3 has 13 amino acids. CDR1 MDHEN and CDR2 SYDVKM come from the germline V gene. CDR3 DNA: TGTGCCACAGAGCGGAAGAGCACAGATACGCAGTATTTT. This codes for CATERKSTDTQYF.

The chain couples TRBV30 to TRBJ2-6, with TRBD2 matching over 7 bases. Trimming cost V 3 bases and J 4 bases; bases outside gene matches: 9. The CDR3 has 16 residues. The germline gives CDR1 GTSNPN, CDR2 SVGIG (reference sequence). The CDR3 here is CAWRAGSTKGANVLTF. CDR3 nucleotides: TGTGCCTGGAGAGCGGGGTCGACGAAAGGGGCCAACGTCCTGACTTTC.

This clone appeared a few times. The CDR3 nucleotides are TGTGCCAGCACTATTGGCGGGGTATTCCTTGAAGCTTTCTTT. Translated: CASTIGGVFLEAFF. The chain combines TRBV7-9 with TRBJ1-1; unclear D gene. Trimming pared 7 bases from V and 7 bases from J, leaving 19 bases between. This CDR3 spans 14 amino acids. Germline CDR1 SEHNR, CDR2 FQNEAQ (reference sequence).

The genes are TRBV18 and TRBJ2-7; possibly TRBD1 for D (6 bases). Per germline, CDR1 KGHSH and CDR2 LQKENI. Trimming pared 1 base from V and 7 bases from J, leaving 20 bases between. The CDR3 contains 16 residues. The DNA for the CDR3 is TGTGCCAGCTCACCACAGACAGGCCGTCAGTCTACGGAGCAGTACTTC. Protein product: CASSPQTGRQSTEQYF.

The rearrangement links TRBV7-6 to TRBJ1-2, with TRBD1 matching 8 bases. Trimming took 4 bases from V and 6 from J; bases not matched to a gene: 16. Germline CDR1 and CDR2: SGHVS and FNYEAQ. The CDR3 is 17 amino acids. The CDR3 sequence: CASSSSQGVDRLDGYTF. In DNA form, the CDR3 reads TGTGCCAGCAGCTCATCACAGGGGGTGGACCGGTTGGATGGCTACACCTTC.

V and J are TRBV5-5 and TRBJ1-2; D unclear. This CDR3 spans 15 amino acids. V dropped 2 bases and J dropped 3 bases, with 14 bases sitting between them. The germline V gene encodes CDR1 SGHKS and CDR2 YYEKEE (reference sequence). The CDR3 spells CASSFLPLPDYGYTF. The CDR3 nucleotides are TGTGCCAGCAGCTTTCTACCTCTCCCCGACTATGGCTACACCTTC.

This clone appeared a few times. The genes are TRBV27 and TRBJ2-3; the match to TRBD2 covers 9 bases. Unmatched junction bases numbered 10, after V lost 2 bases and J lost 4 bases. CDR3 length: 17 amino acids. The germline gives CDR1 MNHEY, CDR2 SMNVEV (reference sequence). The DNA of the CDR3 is TGTGCCAGCAGTTTAACCTCCGCGCGGGGGGGCCCAGATACGCAGTATTTT. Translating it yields CASSLTSARGGPDTQYF.

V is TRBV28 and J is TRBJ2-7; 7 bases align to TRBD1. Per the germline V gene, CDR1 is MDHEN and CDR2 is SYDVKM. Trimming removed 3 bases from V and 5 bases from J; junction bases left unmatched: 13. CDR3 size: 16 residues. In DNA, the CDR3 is TGTGCCAGCAGTTTGTCTGACAGGGACCCCAGAGACGAGCAGTACTTC. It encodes CASSLSDRDPRDEQYF.

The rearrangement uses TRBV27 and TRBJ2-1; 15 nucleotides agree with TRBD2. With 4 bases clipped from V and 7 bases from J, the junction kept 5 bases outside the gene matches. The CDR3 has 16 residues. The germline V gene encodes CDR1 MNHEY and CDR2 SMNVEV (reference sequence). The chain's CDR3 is CASSSGLAGGLNEQFF. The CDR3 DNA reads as TGTGCCAGCAGTTCAGGACTAGCGGGGGGGTTAAATGAGCAGTTCTTC.

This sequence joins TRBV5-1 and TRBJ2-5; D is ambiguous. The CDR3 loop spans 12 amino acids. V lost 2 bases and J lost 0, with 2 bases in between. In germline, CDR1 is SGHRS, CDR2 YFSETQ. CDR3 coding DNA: TGCGCCAGCAGCTTCAACCAAGAGACCCAGTACTTC. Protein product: CASSFNQETQYF.

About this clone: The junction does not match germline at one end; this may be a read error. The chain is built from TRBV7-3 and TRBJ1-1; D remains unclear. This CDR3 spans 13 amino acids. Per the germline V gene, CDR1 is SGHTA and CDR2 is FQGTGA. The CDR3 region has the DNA TGTTCCAGCAGCTTATCGAGGAACACTGAAGCTTTCTTT. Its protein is CSSSLSRNTEAFF.

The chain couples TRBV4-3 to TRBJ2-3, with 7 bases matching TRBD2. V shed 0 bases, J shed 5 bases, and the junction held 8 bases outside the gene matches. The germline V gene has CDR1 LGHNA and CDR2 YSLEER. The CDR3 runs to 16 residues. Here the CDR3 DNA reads TGCGCCAGCAGCCAAGATAAAGCGGGCGGGGGAGATACGCAGTATTTT. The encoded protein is CASSQDKAGGGDTQYF.

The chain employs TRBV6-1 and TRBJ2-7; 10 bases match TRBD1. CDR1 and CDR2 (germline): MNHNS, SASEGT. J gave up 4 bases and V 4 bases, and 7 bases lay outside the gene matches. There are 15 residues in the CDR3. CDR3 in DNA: TGTGCCAGCAGTGTTGATCTGGGACAGGGGTACGAGCAGTACTTC. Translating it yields CASSVDLGQGYEQYF.

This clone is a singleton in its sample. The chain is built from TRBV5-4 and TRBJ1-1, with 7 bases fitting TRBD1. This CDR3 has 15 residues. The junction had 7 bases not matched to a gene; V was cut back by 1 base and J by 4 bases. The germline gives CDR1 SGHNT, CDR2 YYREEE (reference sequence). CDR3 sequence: CASSLLKGAGTEAFF. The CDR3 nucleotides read TGTGCCAGCAGCTTGCTCAAGGGGGCTGGCACTGAAGCTTTCTTT.

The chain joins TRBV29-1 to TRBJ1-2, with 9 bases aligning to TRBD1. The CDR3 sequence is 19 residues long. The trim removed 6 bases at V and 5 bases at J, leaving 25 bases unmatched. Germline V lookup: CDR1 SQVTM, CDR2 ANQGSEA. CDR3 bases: TGCAGCGTGCCCAAGGCAGGGACAGGGAATTCCCCCCGGATATATGGCTACACCTTC. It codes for CSVPKAGTGNSPRIYGYTF.